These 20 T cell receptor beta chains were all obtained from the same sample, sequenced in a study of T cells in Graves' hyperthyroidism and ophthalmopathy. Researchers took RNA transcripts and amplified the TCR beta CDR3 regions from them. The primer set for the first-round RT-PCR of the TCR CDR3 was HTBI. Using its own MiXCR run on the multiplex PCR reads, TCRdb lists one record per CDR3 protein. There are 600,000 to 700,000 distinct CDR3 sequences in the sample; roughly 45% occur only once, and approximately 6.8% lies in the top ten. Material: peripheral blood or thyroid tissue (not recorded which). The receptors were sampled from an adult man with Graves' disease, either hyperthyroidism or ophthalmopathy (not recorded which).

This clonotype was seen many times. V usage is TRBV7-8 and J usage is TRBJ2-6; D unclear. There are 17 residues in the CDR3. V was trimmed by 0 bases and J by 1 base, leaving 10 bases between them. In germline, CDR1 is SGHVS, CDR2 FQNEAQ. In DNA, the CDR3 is TGTGCCAGCAGCTTAGCGGCTGCAGGTTCTGGGGCCAACGTCCTGACTTTC. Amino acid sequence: CASSLAAAGSGANVLTF.

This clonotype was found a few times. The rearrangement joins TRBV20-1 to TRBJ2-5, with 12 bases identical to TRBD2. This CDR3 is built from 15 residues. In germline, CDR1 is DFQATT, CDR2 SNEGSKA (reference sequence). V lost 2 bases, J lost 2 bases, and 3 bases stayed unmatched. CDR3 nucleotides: TGCAGTGCTAGACGCCTAGCGGGAGGGCAAGAGACCCAGTACTTC. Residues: CSARRLAGGQETQYF.

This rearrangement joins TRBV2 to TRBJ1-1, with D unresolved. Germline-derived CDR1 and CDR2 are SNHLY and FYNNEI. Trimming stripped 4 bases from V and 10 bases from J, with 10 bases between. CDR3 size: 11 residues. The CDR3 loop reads CASSALGVAFF. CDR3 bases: TGTGCCAGCAGTGCCCTGGGTGTAGCTTTCTTT. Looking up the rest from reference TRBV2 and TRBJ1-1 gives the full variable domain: EPEVTQTPSHQVTQMGQEVILRCVPISNHLYFYWYRQILGQKVEFLVSFYNNEISEKSEIFDDQFSVERPDGSNFTLKIRSTKLEDSAMYFCASSALGVAFFGQGTRLTVV.

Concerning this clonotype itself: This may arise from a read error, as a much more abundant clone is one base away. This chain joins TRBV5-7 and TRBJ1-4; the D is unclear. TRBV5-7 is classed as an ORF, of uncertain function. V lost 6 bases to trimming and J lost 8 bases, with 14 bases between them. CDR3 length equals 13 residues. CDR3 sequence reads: CASTSGNLEKLFF. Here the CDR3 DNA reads TGTGCCAGCACCTCGGGGAATTTAGAAAAACTGTTTTTT.

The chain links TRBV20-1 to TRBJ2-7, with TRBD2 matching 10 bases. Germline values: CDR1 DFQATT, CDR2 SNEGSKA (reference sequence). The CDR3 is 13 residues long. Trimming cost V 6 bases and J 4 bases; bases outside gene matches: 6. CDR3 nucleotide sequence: TGCAGTGCCCGCAGGGGACTAGCGTACGAGCAGTACTTC. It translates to CSARRGLAYEQYF.

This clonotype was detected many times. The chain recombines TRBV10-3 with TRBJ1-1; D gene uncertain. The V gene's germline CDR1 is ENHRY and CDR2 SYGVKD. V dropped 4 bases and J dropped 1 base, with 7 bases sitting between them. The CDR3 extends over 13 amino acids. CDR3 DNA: TGTGCCATCAGTGGAGCGACGAACACTGAAGCTTTCTTT. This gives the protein CAISGATNTEAFF.

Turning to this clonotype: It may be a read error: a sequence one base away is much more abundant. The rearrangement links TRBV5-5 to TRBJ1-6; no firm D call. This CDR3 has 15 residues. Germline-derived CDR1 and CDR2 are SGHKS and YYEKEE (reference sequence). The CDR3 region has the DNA TGCACCAGCAGCTTGGGTAGTCCTGTGGATTCACCCCTCCACTTT. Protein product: CTSSLGSPVDSPLHF. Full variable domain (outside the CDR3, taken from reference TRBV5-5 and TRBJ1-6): DAGVTQSPTHLIKTRGQQVTLRCSPISGHKSVSWYQQVLGQGPQFIFQYYEKEERGRGNFPDRFSARQFPNYSSELNVNALLLGDSALYLCTSSLGSPVDSPLHFGNGTRLTVT.

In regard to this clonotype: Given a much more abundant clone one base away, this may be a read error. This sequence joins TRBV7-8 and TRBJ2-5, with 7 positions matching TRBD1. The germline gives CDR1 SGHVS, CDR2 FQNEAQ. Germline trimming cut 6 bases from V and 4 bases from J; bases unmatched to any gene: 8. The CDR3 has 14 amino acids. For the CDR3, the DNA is TGTGCCAGCAGTTCCGGGGCAGGGGGAGAGACCCAGTACTTC. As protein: CASSSGAGGETQYF.

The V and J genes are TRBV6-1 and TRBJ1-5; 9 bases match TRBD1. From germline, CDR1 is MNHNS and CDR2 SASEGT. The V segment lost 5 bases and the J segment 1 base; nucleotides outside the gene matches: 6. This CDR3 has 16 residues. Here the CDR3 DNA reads TGTGCCAGCAGTCCCCCGGACAGGGGCAGCAATCAGCCCCAGCATTTT. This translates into CASSPPDRGSNQPQHF.

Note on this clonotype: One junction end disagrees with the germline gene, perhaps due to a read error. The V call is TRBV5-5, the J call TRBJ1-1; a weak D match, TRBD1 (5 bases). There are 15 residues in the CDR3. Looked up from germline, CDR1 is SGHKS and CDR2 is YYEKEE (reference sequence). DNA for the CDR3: TGTGCCAGCAGCCAAGATAGGGGAACCGGACGGGGCCCCATTTTT. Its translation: CASSQDRGTGRGPIF.

The CDR3: CSSEQGGETQYF. CDR3 DNA: TGCAGCAGTGAACAGGGGGGGGAGACCCAGTACTTC. The V call is TRBV29-1, the J call TRBJ2-5; D may be TRBD1 (8 bases). The CDR3 extends over 12 amino acids. Per germline, CDR1 SQVTM and CDR2 ANQGSEA. The ends were cut back, 8 bases at V and 5 bases at J, with 15 bases in the middle.

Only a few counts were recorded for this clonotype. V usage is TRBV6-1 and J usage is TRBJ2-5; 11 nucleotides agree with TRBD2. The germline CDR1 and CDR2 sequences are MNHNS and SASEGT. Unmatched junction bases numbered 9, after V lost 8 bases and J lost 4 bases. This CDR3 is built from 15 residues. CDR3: CASSRGLADGETQYF. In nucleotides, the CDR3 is TGTGCCAGCTCAAGGGGACTAGCGGACGGAGAGACCCAGTACTTC.

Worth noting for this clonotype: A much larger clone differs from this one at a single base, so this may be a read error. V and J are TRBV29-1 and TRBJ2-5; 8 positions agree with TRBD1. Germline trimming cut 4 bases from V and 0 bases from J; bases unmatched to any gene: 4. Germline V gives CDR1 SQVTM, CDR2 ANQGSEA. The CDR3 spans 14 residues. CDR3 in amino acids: CSVGTGRNQETQYF. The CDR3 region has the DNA TGCAGCGTTGGGACAGGGCGAAACCAAGAGACCCAGTACTTC.

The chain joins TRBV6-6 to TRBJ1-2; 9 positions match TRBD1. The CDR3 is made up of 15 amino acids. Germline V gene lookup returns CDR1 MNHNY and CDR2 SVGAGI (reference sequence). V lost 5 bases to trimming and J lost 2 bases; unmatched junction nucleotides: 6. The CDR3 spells CASSDLGQGNYGYTF. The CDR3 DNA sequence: TGTGCCAGCAGTGACCTGGGACAGGGCAACTATGGCTACACCTTC.

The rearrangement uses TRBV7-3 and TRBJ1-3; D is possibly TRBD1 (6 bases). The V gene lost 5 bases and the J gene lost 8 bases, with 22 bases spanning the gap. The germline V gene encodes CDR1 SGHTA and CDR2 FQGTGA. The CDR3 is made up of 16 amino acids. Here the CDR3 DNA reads TGTGCCAGCAGCGAGACTACAGGGACGCATGGCTACACCATATATTTT. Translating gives CASSETTGTHGYTIYF.

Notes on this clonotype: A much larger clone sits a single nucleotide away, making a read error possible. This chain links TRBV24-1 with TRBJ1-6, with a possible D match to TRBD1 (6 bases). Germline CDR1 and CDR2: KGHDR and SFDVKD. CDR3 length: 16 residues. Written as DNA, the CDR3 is TGTGCCACCAGTGGTTTGTGGGGGCATTTTAATTCACCCCTCCACTTT. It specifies CATSGLWGHFNSPLHF.

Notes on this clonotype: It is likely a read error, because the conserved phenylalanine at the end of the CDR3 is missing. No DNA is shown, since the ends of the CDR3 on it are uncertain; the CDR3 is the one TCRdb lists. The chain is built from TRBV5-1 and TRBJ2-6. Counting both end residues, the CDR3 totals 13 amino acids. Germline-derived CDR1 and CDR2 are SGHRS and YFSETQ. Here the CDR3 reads CASSYSGANVLVL.

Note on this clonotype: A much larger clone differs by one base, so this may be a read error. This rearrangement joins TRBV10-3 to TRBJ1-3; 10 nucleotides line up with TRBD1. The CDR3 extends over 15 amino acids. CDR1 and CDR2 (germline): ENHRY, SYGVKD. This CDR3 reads CATAPGQGRGSTIYF. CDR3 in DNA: TGTGCCACAGCCCCGGGACAGGGGAGAGGAAGCACCATATATTTT.

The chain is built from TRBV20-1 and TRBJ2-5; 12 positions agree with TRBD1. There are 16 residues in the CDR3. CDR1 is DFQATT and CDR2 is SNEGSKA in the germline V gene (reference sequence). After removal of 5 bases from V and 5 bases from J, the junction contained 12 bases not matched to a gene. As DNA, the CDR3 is TGCAGTGCTCCGCTGGGACAGGGGGCTCTCTGGGAGACCCAGTACTTC. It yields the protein CSAPLGQGALWETQYF.

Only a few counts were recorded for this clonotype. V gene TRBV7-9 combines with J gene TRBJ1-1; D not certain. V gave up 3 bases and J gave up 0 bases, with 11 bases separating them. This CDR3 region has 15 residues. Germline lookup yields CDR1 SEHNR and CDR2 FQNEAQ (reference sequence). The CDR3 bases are TGTGCCAGCAGCTTCGGAGGAGCCATGAACACTGAAGCTTTCTTT. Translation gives CASSFGGAMNTEAFF.